The sequence of this T cell receptor (beta chain) was determined in a study of blood T cell repertoires in COVID-19. Background on the study: Some COVID-19 samples were acute and others convalescent; all came from the United States, Italy and Spain. Sources were T cells, B-cell-depleted T cells, or PBMCs; the material itself was cDNA or gDNA.

In the authors' methods: The assay estimated nucleated cells by amplifying reference gene primers. Method: immunoSEQ multiplex PCR; TCRdb's copy keeps in-frame clones and lacks some. For V, J and clone size, that table is used; D and trimming come from the DNA. This sample yields over 25,000 clones, of which about four fifths are seen a single time; 8.5% to 10% belongs to the top ten. Per the germline V gene, CDR1 is LGHNA and CDR2 is YNFKEQ. J was trimmed by 1 base and V by 2 bases; bases with no gene match: 2. This CDR3 region has 15 residues. The J gene is TRBJ1-5, the V gene TRBV4-2; 7 bases agree with TRBD1. The source material was peripheral blood. The origin of this receptor is an elderly man with active COVID-19. The DNA for the CDR3 is TGTGCCAGCAGCCAACAGGGGGTGAGCAATCAGCCCCAGCATTTT. Protein: CASSQQGVSNQPQHF.